This TCR beta chain was retrieved from a study of CD8+ T cells in alopecia areata. Trimming took 10 bases from V and 8 from J; bases not matched to a gene: 8. The CDR3 extends over 13 amino acids. Germline V lookup: CDR1 SNHLY, CDR2 FYNNEI. RNA extraction and reverse transcription yielded cDNA as sequencing template. TCRdb's table, derived via immunoSEQ multiplex PCR, lists solely in-frame clones and lacks some. This sample has 160,000 or so clones, with about 71% found just once. Treatment specified: oral pan-JAK inhibitor, 5-10 mg twice daily. Separation by sorting yielded CD4+ and CD8+ T cells from PBMCs.

This TCR was recovered from a human donor with alopecia areata. V is TRBV2 and J is TRBJ1-4; TRBD1 matches 9 bases. The material was CD4+ T cells sorted from blood, obtained at week 4, from a patient treated with tofacitinib. CDR3 in DNA: TGTGCCACCCAAGGGGACAGGGAGGAAAAACTGTTTTTT. Encoded protein: CATQGDREEKLFF.